These T cell receptor beta chains were read from a single sample in a study of lymphopenia after photon versus proton radiotherapy. Only in-frame clones appear in the TCRdb table, and some are missing; sequencing was by immunoSEQ multiplex PCR. The sample shows 67,000 or so clones, about 87% of them seen only once. The starting material was peripheral blood, obtained from a patient treated with proton-based radiotherapy. The receptor set was obtained from an older man with esophageal cancer. The CDR3 runs from the conserved cysteine through the conserved F or W. Each record gives: clone size, V gene, J gene, D gene, CDR3 DNA, CDR3 protein. The D gene is left open where the match is weak. The listing skips clone size in some rows; elsewhere it reads once, few, many or a size class.

clone_size: -; v_call: TRBV5-5; j_call: TRBJ2-2; d_call: TRBD1; cdr3_nt: TGTGCCAGCAGCTTGGCACGTTCCGGGACAGTCACCGGGGAGCTGTTTTTT; cdr3_aa: CASSLARSGTVTGELFF
clone_size: -; v_call: TRBV10-2; j_call: TRBJ2-5; d_call: TRBD1; cdr3_nt: TGCGCCAGCAGTGAGAGGGACAGGGCGGAGACCCAGTACTTC; cdr3_aa: CASSERDRAETQYF
clone_size: -; v_call: TRBV27; j_call: TRBJ2-7; d_call: TRBD1; cdr3_nt: TGTGCCAGCAGTTTAGTGGGGACAGACACCTACGAGCAGTACTTC; cdr3_aa: CASSLVGTDTYEQYF
clone_size: once; v_call: TRBV4-1; j_call: TRBJ2-1; d_call: TRBD1; cdr3_nt: TGCGCCAGCAGCCTGGGGAGCGACAGGGTTTACAATGAGCAGTTCTTC; cdr3_aa: CASSLGSDRVYNEQFF
clone_size: few; v_call: TRBV20-1; j_call: TRBJ2-5; d_call: -; cdr3_nt: TGCAGTGCTCCCCGCCAAGAGACCCAGTACTTC; cdr3_aa: CSAPRQETQYF
clone_size: -; v_call: TRBV7-9; j_call: TRBJ2-1; d_call: TRBD2; cdr3_nt: TGTGCCAGCAGCCCCCGTGCGGGCGCTAGCGGCCACTACAATGAGCAGTTCTTC; cdr3_aa: CASSPRAGASGHYNEQFF
clone_size: -; v_call: TRBV13; j_call: TRBJ1-2; d_call: -; cdr3_nt: TGTGCCAGCAGCTACCCCTGGGGAGCTAACTATGGCTACACCTTC; cdr3_aa: CASSYPWGANYGYTF
clone_size: -; v_call: TRBV9; j_call: TRBJ1-1; d_call: -; cdr3_nt: TGTGCCAGCAGCGTACAGTTTAACACTGAAGCTTTCTTT; cdr3_aa: CASSVQFNTEAFF
clone_size: -; v_call: TRBV5-4; j_call: TRBJ1-6; d_call: -; cdr3_nt: TGTGCCAGCAGCTTGGCAGGAGGCTCCTATAATTCACCCCTCCACTTT; cdr3_aa: CASSLAGGSYNSPLHF
clone_size: -; v_call: TRBV5-1; j_call: TRBJ1-1; d_call: -; cdr3_nt: TGCGCCAGCAGCTCACAGGTGAGCACTGAAGCTTTCTTT; cdr3_aa: CASSSQVSTEAFF
clone_size: -; v_call: TRBV9; j_call: TRBJ2-1; d_call: -; cdr3_nt: TGTGCCAGCAGCGTTCTTACAGACTTGAATGAGCAGTTCTTC; cdr3_aa: CASSVLTDLNEQFF
clone_size: once; v_call: TRBV28; j_call: TRBJ2-7; d_call: -; cdr3_nt: TGTGCCAGCAGTTTAGCAGGGGCGCCAACCTACGAGCAGTACTTC; cdr3_aa: CASSLAGAPTYEQYF
clone_size: -; v_call: TRBV7-2; j_call: TRBJ2-4; d_call: TRBD1; cdr3_nt: TGTGCCAGCAGCCCAGGGGGCGCTGGCAAAAACATTCAGTACTTC; cdr3_aa: CASSPGGAGKNIQYF
clone_size: -; v_call: TRBV5-1; j_call: TRBJ2-7; d_call: TRBD1; cdr3_nt: TGCGCCAGCAGCTTGGTACAGGGGGTGACCTACGAGCAGTACTTC; cdr3_aa: CASSLVQGVTYEQYF
clone_size: -; v_call: TRBV5-8; j_call: TRBJ2-1; d_call: -; cdr3_nt: TGTGCCAGCACCCCTGGAGGAGACAGGAGACTCAATGAGCAGTTCTTC; cdr3_aa: CASTPGGDRRLNEQFF
clone_size: few; v_call: TRBV2; j_call: TRBJ2-6; d_call: TRBD1; cdr3_nt: TGTGCCAGCAGGGCCGGGACAGGAGTCTCTGGGGCCAACGTCCTGACTTTC; cdr3_aa: CASRAGTGVSGANVLTF
clone_size: few; v_call: TRBV16; j_call: TRBJ1-1; d_call: -; cdr3_nt: TGTGCCAGCAGCCAATTCACTGAAGCTTTCTTT; cdr3_aa: CASSQFTEAFF
clone_size: -; v_call: TRBV7-2; j_call: TRBJ2-1; d_call: -; cdr3_nt: TGTGCCAGCAGCCTGGGTAGGGCCATGGAGCAGTTCTTC; cdr3_aa: CASSLGRAMEQFF
clone_size: few; v_call: TRBV4-1; j_call: TRBJ2-2; d_call: -; cdr3_nt: TGCGCCAGCAGCCAGATCGACCAGGCCGGGGAGCTGTTTTTT; cdr3_aa: CASSQIDQAGELFF
clone_size: once; v_call: TRBV9; j_call: TRBJ2-1; d_call: -; cdr3_nt: TGTGCCAGCAGCCCACACGGGGGCCCTGAGCAGTTCTTC; cdr3_aa: CASSPHGGPEQFF
clone_size: -; v_call: TRBV19; j_call: TRBJ1-5; d_call: -; cdr3_nt: TGTGCCAGTAGTACTCCGGGCCTGGGGCAGTCCCAGCATTTT; cdr3_aa: CASSTPGLGQSQHF
clone_size: -; v_call: TRBV4-3; j_call: TRBJ2-5; d_call: -; cdr3_nt: TGCGCCAGCAGCCAAGTATATCCCTACCAAGAGACCCAGTACTTC; cdr3_aa: CASSQVYPYQETQYF
clone_size: -; v_call: TRBV28; j_call: TRBJ1-6; d_call: -; cdr3_nt: TGTGCCAGCAGTTTACCCCTAATTAATTCACCCCTCCACTTT; cdr3_aa: CASSLPLINSPLHF
clone_size: -; v_call: TRBV2; j_call: TRBJ1-5; d_call: TRBD1; cdr3_nt: TGTGCCAGCACCCTTGACAGGGGGAGCAATCAGCCCCAGCATTTT; cdr3_aa: CASTLDRGSNQPQHF
clone_size: few; v_call: TRBV6-4; j_call: TRBJ1-5; d_call: -; cdr3_nt: TGTGCCAGCAGTGACTCCAGCAATCAGCCCCAGCATTTT; cdr3_aa: CASSDSSNQPQHF
clone_size: -; v_call: TRBV5-1; j_call: TRBJ2-5; d_call: -; cdr3_nt: TGCGCCAGCAGCCCTGACCAGGAGACCCAGTACTTC; cdr3_aa: CASSPDQETQYF
clone_size: -; v_call: TRBV25-1; j_call: TRBJ2-2; d_call: -; cdr3_nt: TGTGCCAGCAGCCCCTATAGGACAGAGAACACCGGGGAGCTGTTTTTT; cdr3_aa: CASSPYRTENTGELFF
clone_size: once; v_call: TRBV7-2; j_call: TRBJ2-5; d_call: -; cdr3_nt: TGTGCCAGCAGCGTCAGTGGGGGGCTGGAGACCCAGTACTTC; cdr3_aa: CASSVSGGLETQYF